One sample yielded the 19 T cell receptor beta chains listed below, sequenced in a study of T cell changes during pregnancy in multiple sclerosis. Sequencing used immunoSEQ multiplex PCR; TCRdb keeps in-frame clones, though not all of them. The sample includes roughly 80,000 clones, around 91% of them seen just once. The sequencing here drew on peripheral blood, taken before pregnancy. These receptors were obtained from a female donor with multiple sclerosis, enrolled in a pregnancy study.

J is TRBJ2-1 and V is TRBV4-1, with a weak D call TRBD2 (6 bases). The CDR3 has 15 amino acids. Germline loops: CDR1 MGHRA, CDR2 YSYEKL. Trimming left V 3 bases short and J 3 bases short, with 12 bases between. CDR3 sequence: CASSQGPGLYNEQFF. In DNA, the CDR3 is TGCGCCAGCAGCCAGGGACCGGGACTCTACAATGAGCAGTTCTTC.

J is TRBJ1-5 and V is TRBV2; D possibly corresponds to TRBD1 (5 bases). The V gene lost 3 bases and the J gene lost 4 bases, with 10 bases spanning the gap. Germline CDR1 reads SNHLY; CDR2 reads FYNNEI. This CDR3 is built from 14 residues. Here the CDR3 DNA reads TGTGCCAGCAGTGAGGGGCGACGGAATCAGCCCCAGCATTTT. Protein: CASSEGRRNQPQHF.

This rearrangement joins TRBV6-5 to TRBJ2-1; D is perhaps TRBD1 (5 bases). The CDR3 consists of 13 residues. From germline, CDR1 is MNHEY and CDR2 SVGAGI. Trimming removed 3 bases from V and 6 bases from J, with 9 bases in between. The CDR3 DNA is TGTGCCAGCAGTTATATAGACAGCAATGAGCAGTTCTTC. This translates into CASSYIDSNEQFF.

This chain connects TRBV5-8 to TRBJ1-5; unclear D gene. This CDR3 has 14 amino acids. V lost 4 bases and J 3 bases, leaving 11 bases between the germline ends. Per germline, CDR1 SGHTS and CDR2 YDEGEE. This CDR3 reads CASSAFSPNQPQHF. The CDR3 DNA sequence: TGTGCCAGCAGCGCGTTTTCCCCCAATCAGCCCCAGCATTTT.

V is TRBV10-3 and J is TRBJ1-2; D might be TRBD1 (5 bases). The CDR3 is made up of 12 amino acids. Germline CDR1 ENHRY, CDR2 SYGVKD. Trimming took 4 bases from V and 8 from J, leaving 11 bases between them. In nucleotides, the CDR3 is TGTGCCATCAGTGCCGGGGGGACGGGCTACACCTTC. Its protein product is CAISAGGTGYTF.

The chain is built from TRBV7-2 and TRBJ2-3; D might be TRBD1 (7 bases). In germline, CDR1 is SGHTA, CDR2 FQGNSA. The ends were cut back, 4 bases at V and 6 bases at J, with 11 bases in the middle. The CDR3 spans 13 residues. In DNA form, the CDR3 reads TGTGCCAGCAGCTCAGGAGGGGGCGATACGCAGTATTTT. Translation: CASSSGGGDTQYF. Together with reference TRBV7-2 and TRBJ2-3, the CDR3 gives the full variable domain: GAGVSQSPSNKVTEKGKDVELRCDPISGHTALYWYRQSLGQGLEFLIYFQGNSAPDKSGLPSDRFSAERTGGSVSTLTIQRTQQEDSAVYLCASSSGGGDTQYFGPGTRLTVL.

Regarding this clone: The sample contains more than one DNA sequence encoding this CDR3. J is TRBJ2-5 and V is TRBV29-1, with D perhaps TRBD1 (5 bases). This CDR3 region has 12 residues. Germline V gives CDR1 SQVTM, CDR2 ANQGSEA. Trimming cost V 7 bases and J 4 bases, with 13 bases left between them. In DNA form, the CDR3 reads TGCAGCGCGCAGGGTTTGGGAGAGACCCAGTACTTC. As protein: CSAQGLGETQYF. Together with reference TRBV29-1 and TRBJ2-5, the CDR3 gives the full variable domain: SAVISQKPSRDICQRGTSLTIQCQVDSQVTMMFWYRQQPGQSLTLIATANQGSEATYESGFVIDKFPISRPNLTFSTLTVSNMSPEDSSIYLCSAQGLGETQYFGPGTRLLVL.

The rearrangement links TRBV11-2 to TRBJ2-7; D is possibly TRBD2 (6 bases). The CDR3 loop spans 15 amino acids. Germline CDR1 is SGHAT and CDR2 is FQNNGV. V lost 5 bases and J 8 bases, leaving 22 bases between the germline ends. CDR3 sequence: CASSTRDWGPSKQYF. Written as DNA, the CDR3 is TGTGCCAGCAGCACCAGGGACTGGGGCCCCTCCAAGCAGTACTTC.

This sequence joins TRBV28 and TRBJ2-1; TRBD1 is a possible D gene (6 bases). The V gene lost 4 bases and the J gene lost 10 bases, with 14 bases spanning the gap. Germline V gene sequence: CDR1 MDHEN, CDR2 SYDVKM. The CDR3 length is 13 residues. The CDR3 DNA follows: TGTGCCAGCAGTTACAGGGAAGTAGGAGAGCAGTTCTTC. Amino acids: CASSYREVGEQFF.

The rearrangement joins TRBV7-6 to TRBJ1-1; possible D gene TRBD1, 5 bases. V was trimmed by 5 bases and J by 1 base, leaving 14 bases between them. Germline V gene lookup returns CDR1 SGHVS and CDR2 FNYEAQ. The CDR3 is 15 residues long. The CDR3 DNA is TGTGCCAGCAGCGACAGTGGGGGGGGGAACACTGAAGCTTTCTTT. The encoded protein is CASSDSGGGNTEAFF.

The chain recombines TRBV5-1 with TRBJ2-4; D perhaps matches TRBD2 (6 bases). Deletions cut 2 bases from V and 1 base from J, with 10 bases between. The germline CDR1 and CDR2 sequences are SGHRS and YFSETQ. The CDR3 has 15 residues. CDR3 in amino acids: CASSFGGMAKNIQYF. In DNA, the CDR3 is TGCGCCAGCAGCTTTGGGGGGATGGCCAAAAACATTCAGTACTTC.

The chain carries TRBV27 and TRBJ2-6; the D gene is possibly TRBD2 (6 bases). Trimming stripped 5 bases from V and 0 bases from J, with 17 bases between. Germline CDR1 and CDR2: MNHEY and SMNVEV (reference sequence). The CDR3 contains 18 residues. The CDR3 sequence: CASSPPRRVVSGANVLTF. The CDR3 nucleotides read TGTGCCAGCAGTCCCCCCCGGAGGGTAGTCTCTGGGGCCAACGTCCTGACTTTC.

The chain is built from TRBV6-1 and TRBJ2-1, with D perhaps matching TRBD2 (6 bases). Germline lookup yields CDR1 MNHNS and CDR2 SASEGT. This CDR3 spans 14 amino acids. V lost 8 bases to trimming and J lost 6 bases, with 17 bases between them. CDR3 protein: CASSRGWGINEQFF. CDR3 coding DNA: TGTGCCAGCTCCCGGGGGTGGGGGATCAATGAGCAGTTCTTC.

The V gene is TRBV4-3, the J gene TRBJ2-5, with D possibly matching TRBD2 (6 bases). This CDR3 has 15 residues. Per the germline V gene, CDR1 is LGHNA and CDR2 is YSLEER. Trimming stripped 1 base from V and 4 bases from J, with 13 bases between. The CDR3 nucleotides read TGCGCCAGCAGCCAAGTTCGTGGGACTGCAGAGACCCAGTACTTC. This encodes CASSQVRGTAETQYF.

This sequence joins TRBV28 and TRBJ2-1; D uncertain. Trimming pared 6 bases from V and 13 bases from J, leaving 13 bases between. The CDR3 totals 11 residues. Per germline, CDR1 MDHEN and CDR2 SYDVKM. CDR3 in amino acids: CASSSAWAQFF. The CDR3 nucleotides are TGTGCCAGCAGCTCGGCTTGGGCCCAGTTCTTC.

V and J are TRBV5-1 and TRBJ1-4; D perhaps matches TRBD1 (5 bases). CDR1 and CDR2 (germline): SGHRS, YFSETQ. V was pared by 4 bases and J by 0 bases, with 13 bases between. The CDR3 covers 16 residues. CDR3: CASSLRQGTTNEKLFF. The DNA for the CDR3 is TGCGCCAGCAGCCTCCGGCAGGGAACAACTAATGAAAAACTGTTTTTT.

DNA of the CDR3: TGCGCCACCTCTAACCCAATGAACACTGAAGCTTTCTTT. This gives the protein CATSNPMNTEAFF. The V call is TRBV4-1, the J call TRBJ1-1, with D hard to call. The germline CDR1 and CDR2 sequences are MGHRA and YSYEKL. This CDR3 has 13 amino acids. The V end was cut by 10 bases, the J end by 0 bases, with 12 bases between.

The chain recombines TRBV2 with TRBJ2-7, with 11 bases that match TRBD1. CDR3 length: 14 amino acids. Germline V gene sequence: CDR1 SNHLY, CDR2 FYNNEI. The V and J ends lost 7 bases and 5 bases, in that order; junction bases with no gene match: 7. In DNA form, the CDR3 reads TGTGCCAGCACCCGGGACAGGGGGAGCGACGAGCAGTACTTC. Translating gives CASTRDRGSDEQYF. The full variable domain, rest sourced from reference TRBV2 and TRBJ2-7, is EPEVTQTPSHQVTQMGQEVILRCVPISNHLYFYWYRQILGQKVEFLVSFYNNEISEKSEIFDDQFSVERPDGSNFTLKIRSTKLEDSAMYFCASTRDRGSDEQYFGPGTRLTVT.

This chain connects TRBV19 to TRBJ2-3; TRBD2 is a possible D gene (6 bases). The CDR3 runs to 13 residues. CDR1 is LNHDA and CDR2 is SQIVND in the germline V gene (reference sequence). Trimming took 1 base from V and 4 from J, leaving 6 bases between them. The CDR3 coding sequence is TGTGCCAGTAGTATAGCGGGGGCAGATACGCAGTATTTT. This codes for CASSIAGADTQYF.